Shown below are 14 T cell receptor beta chains from a single sample sequenced in a study of human T cells and chemical hapten exposure. Via MiXCR, TCRdb re-called the RACE reads, giving one row per CDR3 protein. This sample yields tens of thousands of distinct CDR3 sequences, of which 9% to 10% are seen a single time; roughly 17% belongs to the top ten. This sample's time point: patch test 3, about 24 weeks after DPC sensitization. Treatment in this sample: therapeutic diphenylcyclopropenone sensitization with weekly scalp DPC. Sample: whole blood, taken in connection with sensitization to the hapten diphenylcyclopropenone (DPC). All receptors come from a woman between 35 and 50 years old with alopecia areata. Some clones in this sample may be carry-over from other donors' samples.

This clonotype was seen repeatedly, ten times or more. Here the CDR3 DNA reads TGTGCCAGCAGCCACGGGACAGGAGAGGTTGAAAAACTGTTTTTT. This sequence encodes CASSHGTGEVEKLFF. The genes are TRBV3-1 and TRBJ1-4; TRBD1 agrees at 8 bases. Unmatched junction bases numbered 7, after V lost 3 bases and J lost 7 bases. The germline V gene has CDR1 LGHDT and CDR2 YNNKEL (reference sequence). This CDR3 has 15 residues. Variable domain in full (rest from reference TRBV3-1 and TRBJ1-4): DTAVSQTPKYLVTQMGNDKSIKCEQNLGHDTMYWYKQDSKKFLKIMFSYNNKELIINETVPNRFSPKSPDKAHLNLHINSLELGDSAVYFCASSHGTGEVEKLFFGSGTQLSVL.

This clonotype was recorded many times. The V and J genes are TRBV7-3 and TRBJ2-4; D call uncertain. This CDR3 has 12 amino acids. Trimming removed 5 bases from V and 9 bases from J, with 11 bases in between. The germline gives CDR1 SGHTA, CDR2 FQGTGA. CDR3 DNA sequence: TGTGCCAGCAGCCTTAAGCGAGGCATTCAGTACTTC. It codes for CASSLKRGIQYF.

This clonotype was recorded at least ten times. The rearrangement joins TRBV20-1 to TRBJ2-7, with 9 bases identical to TRBD1. Looked up from germline, CDR1 is DFQATT and CDR2 is SNEGSKA (reference sequence). This CDR3 comprises 13 residues. Trimming took 1 base from V and 4 from J; bases not matched to a gene: 2. CDR3 sequence: CSARGDRDYEQYF. The CDR3, as DNA: TGCAGTGCTAGAGGGGACAGGGATTACGAGCAGTACTTC.

The J gene is TRBJ2-3, the V gene TRBV24-1; 11 bases fit TRBD1. Germline V gives CDR1 KGHDR, CDR2 SFDVKD. The CDR3 covers 16 residues. J lost 7 bases, V lost 3 bases, and 8 bases had no gene match. CDR3 sequence: CATSDAPGTGGNTQYF. Written as DNA, the CDR3 is TGTGCCACCAGTGATGCCCCCGGGACAGGGGGAAATACGCAGTATTTT.

This clonotype was observed a handful of times. This rearrangement joins TRBV18 to TRBJ1-2; maybe TRBD1 (6 bases). Germline CDR1 is KGHSH and CDR2 is LQKENI. CDR3 length equals 14 residues. Trimming pared 2 bases from V and 7 bases from J, leaving 14 bases between. The CDR3 protein is CASSPASGAGGYTF. The CDR3 coding sequence is TGTGCCAGCTCACCAGCTTCGGGGGCCGGTGGCTACACCTTC.

The gene calls are TRBV4-1 and TRBJ1-6; D gene uncertain. The germline V gene has CDR1 MGHRA and CDR2 YSYEKL. This CDR3 is built from 15 residues. Trimming removed 0 bases at V and 7 bases at J, with 10 bases between. This CDR3 is CASSQDQQKNSPLHF. CDR3 in DNA: TGCGCCAGCAGCCAAGATCAACAGAAGAATTCACCCCTCCACTTT.

This clonotype has only a few counts. CDR3 sequence: CASSEKTAGRTNYGYTF. The CDR3 bases are TGTGCCAGCAGTGAAAAAACGGCAGGGCGAACCAACTATGGCTACACCTTC. This chain joins TRBV6-1 and TRBJ1-2; TRBD1 is a possible D gene (5 bases). CDR1 is MNHNS, CDR2 SASEGT, per germline. Trimming removed 2 bases at V and 2 bases at J, with 18 bases between. The CDR3 contains 17 residues.

This clonotype came up a few times. CDR3 in DNA: TGCGCCAGCGGCCCACTAGCGGCAAAAGAGACCCAGTACTTC. This gives the protein CASGPLAAKETQYF. V and J are TRBV10-2 and TRBJ2-5; 8 positions match TRBD2. V lost 8 bases to trimming and J lost 3 bases; unmatched junction nucleotides: 8. CDR3 size: 14 residues. Germline lookup yields CDR1 WSHSY and CDR2 SAAADI.

The J gene is TRBJ2-3, the V gene TRBV9; D gene uncertain. The CDR3 extends over 15 amino acids. Germline assignment: CDR1 SGDLS and CDR2 YYNGEE. V was trimmed by 2 bases and J by 2 bases, leaving 12 bases between them. CDR3 sequence (DNA): TGTGCCAGCAGCGTCAGCACATCAGCCACAGATACGCAGTATTTT. This encodes CASSVSTSATDTQYF.

This clonotype came up a few times. CDR3 in amino acids: CASSELGGSNNSPLHF. CDR3 bases: TGTGCCAGCAGTGAATTAGGGGGCTCTAATAATTCACCCCTCCACTTT. The V gene is TRBV6-1, the J gene TRBJ1-6, with 7 bases matching TRBD1. The germline CDR1 and CDR2 sequences are MNHNS and SASEGT. Trimming took 2 bases from V and 5 from J; bases not matched to a gene: 6. The CDR3 covers 16 residues.

At least ten counts were recorded for this clonotype. The gene calls are TRBV2 and TRBJ1-4; maybe TRBD1 (6 bases). Looked up from germline, CDR1 is SNHLY and CDR2 is FYNNEI. V gave up 5 bases and J gave up 8 bases, with 21 bases separating them. The CDR3 contains 16 residues. CDR3 bases: TGTGCCAGCAGTAAACAGGGATCCCCCGATCGAGAAAAACTGTTTTTT. Protein sequence: CASSKQGSPDREKLFF.

The chain uses TRBV12-3 or TRBV12-4 and TRBJ1-5, with D tentatively TRBD1 (5 bases). The CDR3 contains 14 residues. Trimming cost V 4 bases and J 7 bases, with 14 bases left between them. The CDR3 spells CASSSRDGQQPQHF. Here the CDR3 DNA reads TGTGCCAGCAGTTCCCGGGACGGGCAACAGCCCCAGCATTTT.

This clonotype came up many times. The chain couples TRBV7-2 to TRBJ1-4, with a weak D call TRBD1 (5 bases). Germline V gene data show CDR1 as SGHTA and CDR2 as FQGNSA. The CDR3 length is 16 residues. Trimming cost V 5 bases and J 6 bases, with 19 bases left between them. This CDR3 reads CASSPLVGARDEKLFF. CDR3 nucleotide sequence: TGTGCCAGCAGCCCCCTCGTTGGGGCACGGGATGAAAAACTGTTTTTT.

The chain couples TRBV9 to TRBJ1-2; perhaps TRBD1 as D (6 bases). Germline V CDR1 and CDR2: SGDLS, YYNGEE. The CDR3 consists of 15 residues. The V and J ends lost 3 bases and 0 bases respectively, with 12 bases between them. The CDR3 nucleotides read TGTGCCAGCAGCGCCGGACAGTCCGCTAACTATGGCTACACCTTC. Protein product: CASSAGQSANYGYTF.